This T cell receptor (beta chain) stems from a study of blood T cell repertoires in COVID-19. Background on the study: Acute-phase and convalescent COVID-19 samples originated in the United States, Italy and Spain. T cells, B-cell-depleted T cells, or PBMCs provided the cDNA or gDNA that served as material.

As originally analysed: Estimation of nucleated cell counts was performed using reference gene primer amplification. Generated by immunoSEQ multiplex PCR, the TCRdb table keeps only in-frame clones and is missing some. V, J and clone size derive from that table, while D and trimming were established from the DNA sequence. The sample lists just over 300,000 clones, 70% to 90% seen once, with about 4% in the top ten. This clone was recorded a few times. V trimming: 2 bases; J trimming: 1 base; junction bases outside the gene matches: 3. The CDR3 is made up of 15 amino acids. Germline CDR1 LGHNA, CDR2 YNFKEQ.

The V gene is TRBV4-2, the J gene TRBJ2-3, with 7 bases that match TRBD1. The sample consisted of PBMCs or T cells enriched from blood (not recorded which). This TCR derives from a man aged 30-40 years who had recovered from COVID-19. The CDR3 loop is CASSQTGQGTDTQYF. CDR3 bases: TGTGCCAGCAGCCAAACAGGACAGGGCACAGATACGCAGTATTTT.